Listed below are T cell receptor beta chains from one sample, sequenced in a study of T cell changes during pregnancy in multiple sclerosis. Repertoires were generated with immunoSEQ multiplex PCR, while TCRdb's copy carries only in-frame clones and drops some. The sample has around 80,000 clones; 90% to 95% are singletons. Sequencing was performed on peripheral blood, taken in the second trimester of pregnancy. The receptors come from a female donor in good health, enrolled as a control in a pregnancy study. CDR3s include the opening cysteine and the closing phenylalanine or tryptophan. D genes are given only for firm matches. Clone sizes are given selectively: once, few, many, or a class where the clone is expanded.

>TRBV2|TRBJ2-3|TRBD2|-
TGTGCCAGCAGTAAAATGGGACTAGCGGTCACAGATACGCAGTATTTT
CASSKMGLAVTDTQYF
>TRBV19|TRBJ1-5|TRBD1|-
TGTGCCAGTAGTCTCTCCGCGACAGGGGGCGATCAGCCCCAGCATTTT
CASSLSATGGDQPQHF
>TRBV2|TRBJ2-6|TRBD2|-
TGTGCCAGCAGTGCGACTAGCGGAATTAGCTCTGGGGCCAACGTCCTGACTTTC
CASSATSGISSGANVLTF
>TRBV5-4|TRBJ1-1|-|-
TGTGCCAGCAGCTTGGAGCCGAACACTGAAGCTTTCTTT
CASSLEPNTEAFF
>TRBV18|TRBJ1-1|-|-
TGTGCCAGCTCACCATACAGGGATCAGAACACTGAAGCTTTCTTT
CASSPYRDQNTEAFF
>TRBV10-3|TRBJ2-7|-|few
TGTGCCATCGCCGCAGGGGACGAGCAGTACTTC
CAIAAGDEQYF
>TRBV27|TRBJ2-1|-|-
TGTGCCAGCAGTTTATCCGGGACTGTGTACAATGAGCAGTTCTTC
CASSLSGTVYNEQFF
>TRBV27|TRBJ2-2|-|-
TGTGCCAGCCTAAGGTTGAGGGCCCCCACCGGGGAGCTGTTTTTT
CASLRLRAPTGELFF
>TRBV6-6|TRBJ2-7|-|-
TGTGCCAGCAGTTATACGGGGTTCTCCTACGAGCAGTACTTC
CASSYTGFSYEQYF
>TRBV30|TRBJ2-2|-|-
TGTGCCTGGGTAGGACTGACCGGGGAGCTGTTTTTT
CAWVGLTGELFF
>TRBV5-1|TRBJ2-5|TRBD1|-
TGCGCCAGCAGCTTGGATAGGACAGGGGGCGGGGAGACCCAGTACTTC
CASSLDRTGGGETQYF
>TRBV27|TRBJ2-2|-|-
TGTGCCAGCAGTTTTTCCAGGGTGACCGGGGAGCTGTTTTTT
CASSFSRVTGELFF
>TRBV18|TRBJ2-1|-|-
TGTGCCAGCTCACCGCCCCACCTGCGGGATGAGCAGTTCTTC
CASSPPHLRDEQFF
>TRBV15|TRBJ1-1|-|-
TGTGCCACCAGCAGAGATCGGAACACTGAAGCTTTCTTT
CATSRDRNTEAFF
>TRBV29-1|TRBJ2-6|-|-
TGCAGCGTTCTTACAGGCTCTGGGGCCAACGTCCTGACTTTC
CSVLTGSGANVLTF
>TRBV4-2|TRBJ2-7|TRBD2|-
TGTGCCAGCAGCCAAGAAGGGGAGGGCCACAACGAGCAGTACTTC
CASSQEGEGHNEQYF
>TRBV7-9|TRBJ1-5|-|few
TGTGCCAGCAGCTCCATGACAGGAAATCAGCCCCAGCATTTT
CASSSMTGNQPQHF
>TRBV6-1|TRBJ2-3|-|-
TGTGCCAGCACCGGAGGGCGGTATTTAGATACGCAGTATTTT
CASTGGRYLDTQYF
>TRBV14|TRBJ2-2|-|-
TGTGCCAGCAGCCAAATAACCGGGACCGGGGAGCTGTTTTTT
CASSQITGTGELFF
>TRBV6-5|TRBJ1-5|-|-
TGTGCCAGCAGTTACTCTGGAGGAGTTAATCAGCCCCAGCATTTT
CASSYSGGVNQPQHF
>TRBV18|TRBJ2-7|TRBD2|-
TGTGCCAGCTCCGGGACTAGCGGATCCTACGAGCAGTACTTC
CASSGTSGSYEQYF
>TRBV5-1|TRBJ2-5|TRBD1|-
TGCGCCAGCAGCTTTGAGGGGACAGTGAGGACCCAGTACTTC
CASSFEGTVRTQYF
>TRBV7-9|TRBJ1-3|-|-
TGTGCCAGCAGCGAAAGGGGGATCTCTGGAAACACCATATATTTT
CASSERGISGNTIYF
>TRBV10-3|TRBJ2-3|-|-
TGTGCCATCAGTGAGTTCGGGGAAGATACGCAGTATTTT
CAISEFGEDTQYF
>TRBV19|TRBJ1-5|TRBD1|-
TGTGCCAGTAGTTCAAGACAGGGGGCTCGAACAAATAATCAGCCCCAGCATTTT
CASSSRQGARTNNQPQHF
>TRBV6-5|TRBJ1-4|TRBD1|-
TGTGCCAGCAGTTACTCAACAGGGGGCGACGAAAAACTGTTTTTT
CASSYSTGGDEKLFF
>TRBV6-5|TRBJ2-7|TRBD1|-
TGTGCCAGCAGTTACGGGGACAGGGGGGACGAGCAGTACTTC
CASSYGDRGDEQYF
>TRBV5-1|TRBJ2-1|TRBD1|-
TGCGCCAGCAGCGACAGGGGTTCCTACAATGAGCAGTTCTTC
CASSDRGSYNEQFF
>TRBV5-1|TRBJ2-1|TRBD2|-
TGCGCCAGCAGCTTAAATAGCGGGAGTTCCTCCTACAATGAGCAGTTCTTC
CASSLNSGSSSYNEQFF
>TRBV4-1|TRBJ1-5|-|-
TGCGCCAGCAGCCAAGTACAGGGTCAGCCCCAGCATTTT
CASSQVQGQPQHF
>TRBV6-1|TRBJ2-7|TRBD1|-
TGTGTTACGGACAGGGCCGGACGGGCCTACGAGCAGTACTTC
CVTDRAGRAYEQYF
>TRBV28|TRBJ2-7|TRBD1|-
TGTGCCAGCAGCCCAACCGGGACAGCGGCCTACGAGCAGTACTTC
CASSPTGTAAYEQYF
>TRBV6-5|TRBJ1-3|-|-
TGTGCCAGCAGTTACTCACTGAAGACTGGAAACACCATATATTTT
CASSYSLKTGNTIYF
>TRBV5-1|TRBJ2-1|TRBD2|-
TGCGCCAGCAGCTTAGGCGAAGCGGGAGATAAGTTCTTC
CASSLGEAGDKFF
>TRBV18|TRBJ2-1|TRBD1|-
TGTGCCAGCTCGCTAACGGGACAGACTTACAATGAGCAGTTCTTC
CASSLTGQTYNEQFF
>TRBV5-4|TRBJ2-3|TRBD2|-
TGTGCCAGCAGCTTCGGGGGGTGGCGGATGGGCACAGATACGCAGTATTTT
CASSFGGWRMGTDTQYF
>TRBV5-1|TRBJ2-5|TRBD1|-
TGCGCCAGCAGCTTTCGGACAGGTACCCAAGAGACCCAGTACTTC
CASSFRTGTQETQYF
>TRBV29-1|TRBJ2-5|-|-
TGCAGCGTTGAAGATTTAGGGACGGGGGGCTATGGGAGACAGTACTTC
CSVEDLGTGGYGRQYF
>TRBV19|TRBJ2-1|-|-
TGTGCCAGTAGCATTTCCGGGTTCTACAATGAGCAGTTCTTC
CASSISGFYNEQFF
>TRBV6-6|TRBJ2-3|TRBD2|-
TGTGCCAGCTGGGATAGCGGGAGGGCAGATACGCAGTATTTT
CASWDSGRADTQYF
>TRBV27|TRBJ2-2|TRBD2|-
TGTGCCAGCAGTCTCTTAGCCCCTAGCGGGAGGGCACGGGGGGCCGGGGAGCTGTTTTTT
CASSLLAPSGRARGAGELFF
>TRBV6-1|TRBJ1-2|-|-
TGTGCCAGCAGTGTTGACAGTAACTATGGCTACACCTTC
CASSVDSNYGYTF
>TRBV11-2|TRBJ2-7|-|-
TGTGCCAGCAGATCTCCCGGGGGACCCTACGAGCAGTACTTC
CASRSPGGPYEQYF
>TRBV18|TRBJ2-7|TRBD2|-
TGTGCCAGCTCACGGGGGACTAGCGGTTCCTACGAGCAGTACTTC
CASSRGTSGSYEQYF
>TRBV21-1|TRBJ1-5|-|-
TGTGCCCGAACCGACAGGGTCAATCAGCCCCAGCATTTT
CARTDRVNQPQHF